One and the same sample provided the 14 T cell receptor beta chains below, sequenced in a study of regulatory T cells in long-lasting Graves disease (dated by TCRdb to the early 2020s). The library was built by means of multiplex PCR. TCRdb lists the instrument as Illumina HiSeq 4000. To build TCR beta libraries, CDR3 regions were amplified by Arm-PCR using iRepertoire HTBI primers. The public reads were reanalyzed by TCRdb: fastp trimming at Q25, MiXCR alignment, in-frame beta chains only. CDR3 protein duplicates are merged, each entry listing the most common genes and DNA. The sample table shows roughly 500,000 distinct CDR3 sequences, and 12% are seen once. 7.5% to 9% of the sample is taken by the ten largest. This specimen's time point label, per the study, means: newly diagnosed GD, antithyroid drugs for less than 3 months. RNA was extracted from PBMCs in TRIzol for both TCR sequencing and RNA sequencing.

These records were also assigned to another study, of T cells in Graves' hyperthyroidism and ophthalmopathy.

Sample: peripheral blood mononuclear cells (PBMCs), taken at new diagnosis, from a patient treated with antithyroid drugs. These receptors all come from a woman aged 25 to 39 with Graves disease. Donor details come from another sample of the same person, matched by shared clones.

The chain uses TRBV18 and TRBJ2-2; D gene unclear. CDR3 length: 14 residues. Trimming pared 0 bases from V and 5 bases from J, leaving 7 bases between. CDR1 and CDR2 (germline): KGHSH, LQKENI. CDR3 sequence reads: CASSPPGKTGELFF. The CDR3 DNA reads TGTGCCAGCTCACCACCGGGCAAAACCGGGGAGCTGTTTTTT.

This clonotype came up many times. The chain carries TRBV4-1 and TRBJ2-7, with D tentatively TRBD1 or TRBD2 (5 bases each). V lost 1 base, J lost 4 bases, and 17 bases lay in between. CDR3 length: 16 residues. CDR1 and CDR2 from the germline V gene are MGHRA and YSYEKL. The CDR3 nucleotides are TGCGCCAGCAGCCAAGTTCCAGGGAACGGGGCTTACGAGCAGTACTTC. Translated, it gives CASSQVPGNGAYEQYF.

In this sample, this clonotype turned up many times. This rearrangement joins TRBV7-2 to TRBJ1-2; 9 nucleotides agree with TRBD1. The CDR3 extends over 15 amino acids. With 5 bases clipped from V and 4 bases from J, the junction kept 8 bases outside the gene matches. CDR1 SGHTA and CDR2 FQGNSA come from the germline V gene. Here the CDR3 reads CASSDHRGHGYGYTF. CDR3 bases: TGTGCCAGCAGCGACCACAGGGGGCATGGCTATGGCTACACCTTC.

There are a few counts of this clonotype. DNA of the CDR3: TGTGCCAGCAGCCTATTAGGGGGGCCCACTAACTATGGCTACACCTTC. This encodes CASSLLGGPTNYGYTF. This chain links TRBV28 with TRBJ1-2; TRBD1 might be the D (6 bases). Trimming left V 6 bases short and J 0 bases short, with 17 bases between. The CDR3 has 16 residues. Germline V CDR1 and CDR2: MDHEN, SYDVKM.

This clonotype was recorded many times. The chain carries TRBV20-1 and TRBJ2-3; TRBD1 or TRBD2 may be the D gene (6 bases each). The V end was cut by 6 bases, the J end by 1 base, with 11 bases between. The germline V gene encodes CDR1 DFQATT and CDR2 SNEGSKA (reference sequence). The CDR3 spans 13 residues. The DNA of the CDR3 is TGCAGTGCCGAGGGGGGCGGCACAGATACGCAGTATTTT. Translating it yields CSAEGGGTDTQYF.

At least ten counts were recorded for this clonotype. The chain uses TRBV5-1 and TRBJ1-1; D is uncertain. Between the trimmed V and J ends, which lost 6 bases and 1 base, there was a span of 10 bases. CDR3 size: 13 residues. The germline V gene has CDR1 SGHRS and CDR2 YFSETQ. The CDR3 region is CASKDGANTEAFF. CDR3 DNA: TGCGCCAGCAAGGACGGAGCGAACACTGAAGCTTTCTTT.

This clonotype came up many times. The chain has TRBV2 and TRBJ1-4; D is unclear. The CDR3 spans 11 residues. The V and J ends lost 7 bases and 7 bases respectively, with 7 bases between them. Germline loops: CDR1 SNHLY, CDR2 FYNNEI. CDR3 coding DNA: TGTGCCAGCACCCAGGCTGAAAAACTGTTTTTT. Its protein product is CASTQAEKLFF.

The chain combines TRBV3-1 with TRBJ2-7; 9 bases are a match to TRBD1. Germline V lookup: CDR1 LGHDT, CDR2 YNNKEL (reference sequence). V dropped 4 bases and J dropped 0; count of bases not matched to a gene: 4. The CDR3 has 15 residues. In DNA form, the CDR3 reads TGTGCCAGCAGCCCAAGGGACAGGGTCTCCTACGAGCAGTACTTC. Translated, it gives CASSPRDRVSYEQYF.

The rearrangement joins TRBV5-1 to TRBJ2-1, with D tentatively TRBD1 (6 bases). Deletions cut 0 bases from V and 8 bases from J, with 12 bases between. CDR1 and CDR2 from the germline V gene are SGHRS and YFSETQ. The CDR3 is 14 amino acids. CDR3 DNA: TGCGCCAGCAGCTTGGGGGTACAGGGTGATGAGCAGTTCTTC. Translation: CASSLGVQGDEQFF.

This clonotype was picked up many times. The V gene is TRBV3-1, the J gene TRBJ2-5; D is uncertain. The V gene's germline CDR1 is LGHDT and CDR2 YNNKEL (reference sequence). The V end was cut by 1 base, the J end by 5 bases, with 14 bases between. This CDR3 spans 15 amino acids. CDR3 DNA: TGTGCCAGCAGCCAAGGTGTGGGCTTGAGCGAGACCCAGTACTTC. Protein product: CASSQGVGLSETQYF.

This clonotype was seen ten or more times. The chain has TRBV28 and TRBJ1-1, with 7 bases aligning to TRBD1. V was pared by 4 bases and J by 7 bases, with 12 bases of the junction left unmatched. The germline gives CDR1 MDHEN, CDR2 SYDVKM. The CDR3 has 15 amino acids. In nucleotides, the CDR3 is TGTGCCAGCAGTTCGCCACAGGGGCAGAGGGTTGAAGCTTTCTTT. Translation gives CASSSPQGQRVEAFF.

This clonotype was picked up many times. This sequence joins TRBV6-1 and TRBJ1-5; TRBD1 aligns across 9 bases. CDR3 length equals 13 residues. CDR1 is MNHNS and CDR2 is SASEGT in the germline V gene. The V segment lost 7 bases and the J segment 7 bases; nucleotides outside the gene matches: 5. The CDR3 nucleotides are TGTGCCAGCACCTTTGACAGGGGGCAGCCCCAGCATTTT. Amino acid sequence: CASTFDRGQPQHF.

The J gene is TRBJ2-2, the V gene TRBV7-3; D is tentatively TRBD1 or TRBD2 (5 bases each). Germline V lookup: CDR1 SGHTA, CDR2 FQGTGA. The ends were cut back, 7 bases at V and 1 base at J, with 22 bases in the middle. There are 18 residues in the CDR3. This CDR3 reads CASKQHSGTGKNTGELFF. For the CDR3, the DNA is TGTGCCAGCAAACAGCATTCCGGGACGGGGAAGAACACCGGGGAGCTGTTTTTT.

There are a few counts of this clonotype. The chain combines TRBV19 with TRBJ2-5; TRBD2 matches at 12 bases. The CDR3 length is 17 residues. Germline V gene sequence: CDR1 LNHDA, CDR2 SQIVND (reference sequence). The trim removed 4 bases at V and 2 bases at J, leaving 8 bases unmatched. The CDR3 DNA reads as TGTGCCAGTAGTAAAATAACTAGCGGGAGGTGGCAAGAGACCCAGTACTTC. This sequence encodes CASSKITSGRWQETQYF.